Given below is one T cell receptor beta chain in context. This record belongs to a study of PD-L1 blockade in urothelial cancer. Study at large: Between 0 and 3 prior chemotherapy regimens had been given to patients. Analyses were performed on blood at 3 weeks after treatment start (the second dose) and at 6 weeks.

TCRdb's copy holds only in-frame clones and misses some; the assay was immunoSEQ multiplex PCR. The data show about 50,000 clones, with approximately 85% seen just once and about 2% held by the top ten. As for time point: peripheral blood 6 weeks after treatment start. CDR3 length: 15 amino acids. The chain links TRBV21-1 to TRBJ1-2; TRBD1 is the table's D call, not checked against the DNA. TRBV21-1 is assigned pseudogene status. Material: PBMCs, obtained around atezolizumab (anti-PD-L1) treatment. This sequence originates from a man over 45 with urothelial cancer. The CDR3 spells CASSKRAGINYGYTF. Written as DNA, the CDR3 is TGTGCCAGCAGCAAACGGGCAGGGATTAACTATGGCTACACCTTC.